The T cell receptor (beta chain) described here comes from a study of blood T cell repertoires in COVID-19. Whole-study context: Acute and convalescent COVID-19 samples came from the United States, Italy and Spain. PBMCs, B-cell-depleted T cells, or T cells were the source of the cDNA or gDNA that made up the material.

Per the original data handling: Amplification of reference gene primers provided the estimated nucleated cell counts. This table comes from immunoSEQ multiplex PCR, and its TCRdb copy is limited to in-frame clones, with some not included. That table is the source of V, J and clone size, and D and trimming were worked out from the DNA. This sample has 98,000 or so clones; around 87% occur once, and the top ten carry about 15%. The germline V gene has CDR1 MNHEY and CDR2 SVGAGI. Trimming at V came to 6 bases and at J to 6 bases, leaving 9 bases not matched to a gene. This CDR3 is 15 amino acids long. This sequence originates from a man between 45 and 60 years old with acute or convalescent COVID-19. The sample comprised peripheral blood. The chain is built from TRBV6-5 and TRBJ2-1, with TRBD1 matching over 9 bases. The CDR3, as DNA: TGTGCCAGCAGCCTTCCGGGACAGGGTTGCAATGAGCAGTTCTTC. It specifies CASSLPGQGCNEQFF.